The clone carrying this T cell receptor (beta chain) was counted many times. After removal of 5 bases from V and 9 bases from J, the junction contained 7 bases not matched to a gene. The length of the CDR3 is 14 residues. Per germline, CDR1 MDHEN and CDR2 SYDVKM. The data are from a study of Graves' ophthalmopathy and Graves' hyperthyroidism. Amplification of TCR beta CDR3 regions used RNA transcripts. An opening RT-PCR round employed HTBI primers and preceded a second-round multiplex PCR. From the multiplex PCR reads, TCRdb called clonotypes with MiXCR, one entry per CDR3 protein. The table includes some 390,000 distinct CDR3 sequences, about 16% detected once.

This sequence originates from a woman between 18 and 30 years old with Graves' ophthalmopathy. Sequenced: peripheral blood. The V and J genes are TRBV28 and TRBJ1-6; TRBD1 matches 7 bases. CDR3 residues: CASSPDRNISPLHF. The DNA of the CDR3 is TGTGCCAGCAGTCCGGACAGGAACATTTCACCCCTCCACTTT.